A selection of T cell receptor beta chains follows, all from one sample in a study of technical replicates of blood from several donors. Generated by immunoSEQ multiplex PCR, the TCRdb table keeps only in-frame clones and is missing some. The profile shows about 82,000 clones, roughly 95% of them singletons. Specimen: T cells isolated from PBMCs. These receptors all come from a human donor in good health. Both conserved end residues are part of each CDR3. Fields, in order: J gene, V gene, D gene, CDR3 DNA, CDR3 protein. D genes are given only for firm matches.

TRBJ2-7,TRBV9,NA,TGTGCCAGCAGCGTAGCAATGCGGGCGCTCTCCTACGAGCAGTACTTC,CASSVAMRALSYEQYF
TRBJ2-1,TRBV6-1,TRBD2,TGTGCCAGCATCTATCGGGAGGTTGAGCAGTTCTTC,CASIYREVEQFF
TRBJ2-2,TRBV30,NA,TGTGCCTGGGAGCGGTTCGGGGAGCTGTTTTTT,CAWERFGELFF
TRBJ1-4,TRBV13,TRBD1,TGTGCCAGCAGCGGGCGGACAGGGGGAGGAAGTTGGGATGAAAAACTGTTTTTT,CASSGRTGGGSWDEKLFF
TRBJ2-1,TRBV6-1,TRBD2,TGTGCCAGCAGGTTCGCTAGCGGGAGCAATGAGCAGTTCTTC,CASRFASGSNEQFF
TRBJ2-7,TRBV12-5,TRBD1,TGTGCTAGTGGGGACAGGGGATATACTAGAAGCGAGCAGTACTTC,CASGDRGYTRSEQYF
TRBJ2-1,TRBV5-1,TRBD2,TGCGCCAGCAGCTCCCAACGACTAGCGGGAGGCTCCTACAATGAGCAGTTCTTC,CASSSQRLAGGSYNEQFF
TRBJ2-1,TRBV11-3,TRBD2,TGTGCCAGCAGAGACACTAGGATGGGGCGGGAGGGGCCGAATGAGCAGTTCTTC,CASRDTRMGREGPNEQFF
TRBJ2-7,TRBV5-1,NA,TGCGCCAGCAGCTTGGCGATTAGCGGTCGTAGTATGGTCTACGAGCAGTACTTC,CASSLAISGRSMVYEQYF
TRBJ1-4,TRBV5-1,NA,TGCGCCAGCAGCTCCGGCAGGGATGAAAAACTGTTTTTT,CASSSGRDEKLFF
TRBJ1-1,TRBV5-4,TRBD1,TGTGCCAGCAGTCCAGGGGGAAGTGGCACTGAAGCTTTCTTT,CASSPGGSGTEAFF